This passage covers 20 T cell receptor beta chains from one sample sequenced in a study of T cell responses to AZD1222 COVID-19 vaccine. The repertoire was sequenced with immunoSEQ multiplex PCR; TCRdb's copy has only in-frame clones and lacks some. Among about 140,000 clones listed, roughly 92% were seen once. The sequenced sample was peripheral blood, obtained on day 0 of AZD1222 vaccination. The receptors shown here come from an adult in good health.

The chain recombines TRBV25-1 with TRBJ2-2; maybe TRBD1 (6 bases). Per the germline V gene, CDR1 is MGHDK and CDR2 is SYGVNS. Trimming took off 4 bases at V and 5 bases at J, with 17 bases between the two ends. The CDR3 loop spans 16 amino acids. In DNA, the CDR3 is TGTGCCAGCAGTGGCGGGCAGGGGAAGAGGACCGGGGAGCTGTTTTTT. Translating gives CASSGGQGKRTGELFF. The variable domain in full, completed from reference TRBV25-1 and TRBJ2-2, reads EADIYQTPRYLVIGTGKKITLECSQTMGHDKMYWYQQDPGMELHLIHYSYGVNSTEKGDLSSESTVSRIRTEHFPLTLESARPSHTSQYLCASSGGQGKRTGELFFGEGSRLTVL.

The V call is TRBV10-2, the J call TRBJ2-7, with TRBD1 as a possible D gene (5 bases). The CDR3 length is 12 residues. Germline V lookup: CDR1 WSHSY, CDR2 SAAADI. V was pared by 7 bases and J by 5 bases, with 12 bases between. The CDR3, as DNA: TGCGCCAGCAAAATGGGGCCGAACGAGCAGTACTTC. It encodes CASKMGPNEQYF.

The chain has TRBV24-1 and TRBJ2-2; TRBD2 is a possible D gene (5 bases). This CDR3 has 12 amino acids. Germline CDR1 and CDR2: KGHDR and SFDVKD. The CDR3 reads CADYRETGELFF. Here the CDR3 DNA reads TGTGCTGATTACCGGGAAACCGGGGAGCTGTTTTTT.

The CDR3 region has the DNA TGTGCCAGTAGGGATGGACTAGCGAAAGAGACCCAGTACTTC. This encodes CASRDGLAKETQYF. This rearrangement joins TRBV19 to TRBJ2-5; 9 positions agree with TRBD2. The CDR3 has 14 residues. With V trimmed by 6 bases and J by 3 bases, 5 bases remained unmatched. Germline V gene lookup returns CDR1 LNHDA and CDR2 SQIVND (reference sequence).

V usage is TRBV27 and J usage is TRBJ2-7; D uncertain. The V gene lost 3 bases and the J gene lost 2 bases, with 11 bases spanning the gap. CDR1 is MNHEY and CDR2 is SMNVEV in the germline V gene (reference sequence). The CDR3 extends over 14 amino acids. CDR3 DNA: TGTGCCAGCAGTTTTGGGCGGAGTGCCTACGAGCAGTACTTC. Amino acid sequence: CASSFGRSAYEQYF.

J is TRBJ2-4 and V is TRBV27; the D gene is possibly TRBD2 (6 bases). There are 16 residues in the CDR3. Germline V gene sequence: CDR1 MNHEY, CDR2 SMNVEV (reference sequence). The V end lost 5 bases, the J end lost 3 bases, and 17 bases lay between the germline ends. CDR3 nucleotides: TGTGCCAGCAGTACTCGCCGGGACTTGGGCAAAAACATTCAGTACTTC. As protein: CASSTRRDLGKNIQYF.

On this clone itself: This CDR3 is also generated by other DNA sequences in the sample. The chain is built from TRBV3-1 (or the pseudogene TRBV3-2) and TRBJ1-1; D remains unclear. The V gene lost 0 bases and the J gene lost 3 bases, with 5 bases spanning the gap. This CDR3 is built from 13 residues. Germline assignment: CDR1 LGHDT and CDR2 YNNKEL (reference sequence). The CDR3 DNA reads TGTGCCAGCAGCCAAGAAAGGTACACTGAAGCTTTCTTT. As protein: CASSQERYTEAFF.

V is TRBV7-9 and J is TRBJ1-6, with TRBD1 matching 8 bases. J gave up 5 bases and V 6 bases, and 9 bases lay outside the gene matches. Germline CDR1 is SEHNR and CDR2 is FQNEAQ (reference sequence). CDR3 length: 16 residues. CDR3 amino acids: CASSLTRTGNNSPLHF. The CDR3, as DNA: TGTGCCAGCAGTCTAACCAGGACAGGGAATAATTCACCCCTCCACTTT.

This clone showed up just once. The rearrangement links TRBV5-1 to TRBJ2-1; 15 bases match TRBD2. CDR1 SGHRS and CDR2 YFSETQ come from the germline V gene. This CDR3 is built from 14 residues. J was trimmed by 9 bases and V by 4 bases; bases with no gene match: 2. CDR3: CASSGGLAGGEQFF. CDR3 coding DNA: TGCGCCAGCAGCGGGGGACTAGCGGGAGGTGAGCAGTTCTTC.

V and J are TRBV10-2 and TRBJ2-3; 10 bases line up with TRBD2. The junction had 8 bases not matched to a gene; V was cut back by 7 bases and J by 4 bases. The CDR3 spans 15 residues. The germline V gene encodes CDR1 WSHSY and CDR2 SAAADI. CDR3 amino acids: CASKELAGNPDTQYF. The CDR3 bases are TGCGCCAGCAAAGAACTAGCGGGAAATCCAGATACGCAGTATTTT.

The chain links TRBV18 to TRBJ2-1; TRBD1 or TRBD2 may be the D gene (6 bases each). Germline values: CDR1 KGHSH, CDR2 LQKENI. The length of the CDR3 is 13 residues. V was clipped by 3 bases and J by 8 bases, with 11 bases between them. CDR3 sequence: CASSPLRGDEQFF. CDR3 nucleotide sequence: TGTGCCAGCTCACCCTTAAGGGGGGATGAGCAGTTCTTC. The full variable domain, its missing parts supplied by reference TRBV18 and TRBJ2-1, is NAGVMQNPRHLVRRRGQEARLRCSPMKGHSHVYWYRQLPEEGLKFMVYLQKENIIDESGMPKERFSAEFPKEGPSILRIQQVVRGDSAAYFCASSPLRGDEQFFGPGTRLTVL.

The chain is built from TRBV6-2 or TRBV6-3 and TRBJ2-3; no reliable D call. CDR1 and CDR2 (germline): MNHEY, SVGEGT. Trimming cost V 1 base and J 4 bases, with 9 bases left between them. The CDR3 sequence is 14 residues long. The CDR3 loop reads CASSYFSRADTQYF. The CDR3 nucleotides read TGTGCCAGCAGTTACTTTAGTCGGGCAGATACGCAGTATTTT.

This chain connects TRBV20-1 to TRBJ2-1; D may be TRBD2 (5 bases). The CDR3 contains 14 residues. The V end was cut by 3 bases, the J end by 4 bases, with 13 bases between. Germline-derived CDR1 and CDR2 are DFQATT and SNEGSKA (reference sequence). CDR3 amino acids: CSASLASLYNEQFF. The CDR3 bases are TGCAGTGCTAGTTTGGCTAGCTTATACAATGAGCAGTTCTTC.

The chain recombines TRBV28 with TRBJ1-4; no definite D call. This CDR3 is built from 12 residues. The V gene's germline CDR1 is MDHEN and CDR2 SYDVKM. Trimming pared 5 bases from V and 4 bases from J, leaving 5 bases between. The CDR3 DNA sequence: TGTGCCAGCAGTAGCCGTAATGAAAAACTGTTTTTT. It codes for CASSSRNEKLFF.

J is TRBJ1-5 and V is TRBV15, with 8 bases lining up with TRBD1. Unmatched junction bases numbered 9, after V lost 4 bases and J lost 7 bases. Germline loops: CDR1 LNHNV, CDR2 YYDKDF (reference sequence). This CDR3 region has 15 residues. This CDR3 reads CATSIPGTGTQPQHF. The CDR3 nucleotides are TGTGCCACCAGCATCCCCGGGACAGGAACCCAGCCCCAGCATTTT.

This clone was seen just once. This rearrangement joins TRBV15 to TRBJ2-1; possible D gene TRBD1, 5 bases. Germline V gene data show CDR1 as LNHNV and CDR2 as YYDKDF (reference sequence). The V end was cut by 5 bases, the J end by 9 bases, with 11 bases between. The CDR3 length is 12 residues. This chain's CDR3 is CATSGVRGEQFF. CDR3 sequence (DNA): TGTGCCACCAGCGGAGTTAGGGGTGAGCAGTTCTTC.

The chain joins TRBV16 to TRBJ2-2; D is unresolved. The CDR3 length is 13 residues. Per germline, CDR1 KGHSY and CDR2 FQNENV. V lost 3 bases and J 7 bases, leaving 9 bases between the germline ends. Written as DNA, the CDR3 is TGTGCCAGCAGCCATTCGGACGGCGGGGAGCTGTTTTTT. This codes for CASSHSDGGELFF.

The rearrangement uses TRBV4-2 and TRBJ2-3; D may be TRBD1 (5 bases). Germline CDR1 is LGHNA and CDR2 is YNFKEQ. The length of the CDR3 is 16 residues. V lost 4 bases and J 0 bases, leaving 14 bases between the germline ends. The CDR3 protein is CASSRLTETSTDTQYF. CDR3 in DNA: TGTGCCAGCAGCCGCCTGACAGAGACTAGCACAGATACGCAGTATTTT.

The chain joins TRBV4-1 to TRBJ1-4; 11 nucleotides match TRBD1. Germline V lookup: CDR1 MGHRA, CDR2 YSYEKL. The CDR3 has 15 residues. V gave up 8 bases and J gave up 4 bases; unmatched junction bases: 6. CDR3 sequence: CASLDRGRGNEKLFF. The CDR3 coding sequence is TGCGCCAGCCTGGACAGGGGGCGCGGTAATGAAAAACTGTTTTTT.

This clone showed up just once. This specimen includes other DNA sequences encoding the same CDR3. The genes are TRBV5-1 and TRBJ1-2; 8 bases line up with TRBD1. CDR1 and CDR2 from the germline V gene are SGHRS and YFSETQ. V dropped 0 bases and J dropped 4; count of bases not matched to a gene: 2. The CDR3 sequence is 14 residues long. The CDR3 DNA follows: TGCGCCAGCAGCTTGGGGCAGGGGGCCTATGGCTACACCTTC. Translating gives CASSLGQGAYGYTF.